The sequence of this TCR beta chain was determined in a study of T cell repertoires in cytomegalovirus infection. Overall study context: Public TCR beta signature analysis indicated the presence of both CMV infection and matching HLA type. Study-wide results and limits: The ex vivo response was dominated by HLA-C-restricted CMV-specific TCR beta clonotypes. CMV carriers having the relevant HLA were flagged by cumulative public TCR beta family frequency.

MiXCR, applied by TCRdb to the reads, yields one record per CDR3 protein. This sample has under 200,000 distinct CDR3 sequences, with less than 9.5% found just once. This clonotype has ten or more counts. The antigen is undetermined. The CDR3 has 13 residues. Germline V CDR1 and CDR2: ENHRY, SYGVKD. J lost 10 bases, V lost 10 bases, and 9 bases had no gene match. Input material: PBMCs. The rearrangement links TRBV10-3 to TRBJ1-6, with 8 nucleotides matching TRBD1. This TCR derives from a human donor in good health (CMV status not recorded). Some clones in this sample may be carry-over from other donors' samples. The CDR3 DNA reads TGTGCCACCGGAATTGACAGGGGCTCACCCCTCCACTTT. As protein: CATGIDRGSPLHF.